This TCR beta chain was identified in a study of blood T cell repertoires in COVID-19. TCRdb's copy holds only in-frame clones and misses some; the assay was immunoSEQ multiplex PCR. This table holds 110,000 to 150,000 clones, over 80% found once. Germline V lookup: CDR1 SGHTA, CDR2 FQGTGA. The CDR3 spans 15 residues. The ends lost 1 base at V and 7 bases at J; junction bases unmatched: 4. The receptor's source is a man in his 60s who had recovered from COVID-19. The source material was PBMCs or T cells enriched from blood (not recorded which). V usage is TRBV7-3 and J usage is TRBJ2-3, with 11 bases lining up with TRBD2. The CDR3 coding sequence is TGTGCCAGCAGCTTAAATAGCGGGAGGGCTAATACGCAGTATTTT. Translation gives CASSLNSGRANTQYF.